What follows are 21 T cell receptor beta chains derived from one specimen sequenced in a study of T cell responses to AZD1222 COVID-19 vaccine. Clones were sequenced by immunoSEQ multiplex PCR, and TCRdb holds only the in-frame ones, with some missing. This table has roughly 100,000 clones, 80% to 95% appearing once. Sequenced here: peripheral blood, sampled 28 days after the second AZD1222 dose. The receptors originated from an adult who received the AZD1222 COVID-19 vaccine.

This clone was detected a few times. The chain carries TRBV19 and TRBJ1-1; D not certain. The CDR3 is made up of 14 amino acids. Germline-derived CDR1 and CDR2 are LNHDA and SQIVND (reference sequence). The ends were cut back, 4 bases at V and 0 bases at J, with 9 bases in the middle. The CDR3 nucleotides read TGTGCCAGTAGTACCGCCAGACTGAACACTGAAGCTTTCTTT. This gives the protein CASSTARLNTEAFF.

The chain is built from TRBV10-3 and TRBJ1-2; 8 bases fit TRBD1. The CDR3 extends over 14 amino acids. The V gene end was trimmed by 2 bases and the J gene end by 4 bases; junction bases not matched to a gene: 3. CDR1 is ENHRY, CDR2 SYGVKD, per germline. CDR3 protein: CAISEGQGTYGYTF. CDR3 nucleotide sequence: TGTGCCATCAGTGAGGGACAGGGCACCTATGGCTACACCTTC.

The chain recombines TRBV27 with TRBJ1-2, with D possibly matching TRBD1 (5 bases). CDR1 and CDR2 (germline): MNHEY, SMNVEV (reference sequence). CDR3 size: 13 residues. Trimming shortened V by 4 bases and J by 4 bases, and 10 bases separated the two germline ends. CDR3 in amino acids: CASSSGFGYGYTF. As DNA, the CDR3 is TGTGCCAGCAGTTCAGGGTTTGGCTATGGCTACACCTTC.

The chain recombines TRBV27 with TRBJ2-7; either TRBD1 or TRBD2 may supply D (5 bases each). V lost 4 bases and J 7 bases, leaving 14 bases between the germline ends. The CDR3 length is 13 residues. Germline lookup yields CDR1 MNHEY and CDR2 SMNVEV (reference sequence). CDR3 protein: CASSWDGAREQYF. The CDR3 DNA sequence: TGTGCCAGCAGTTGGGACGGGGCGCGAGAGCAGTACTTC.

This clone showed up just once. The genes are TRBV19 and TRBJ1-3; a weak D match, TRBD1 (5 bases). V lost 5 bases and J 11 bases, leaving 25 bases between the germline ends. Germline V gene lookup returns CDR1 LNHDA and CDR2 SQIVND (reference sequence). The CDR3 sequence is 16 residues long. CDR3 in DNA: TGTGCCAGTAGTCCCCGTGGTCCAACCGGCCAGGGCGCCATATATTTT. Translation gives CASSPRGPTGQGAIYF.

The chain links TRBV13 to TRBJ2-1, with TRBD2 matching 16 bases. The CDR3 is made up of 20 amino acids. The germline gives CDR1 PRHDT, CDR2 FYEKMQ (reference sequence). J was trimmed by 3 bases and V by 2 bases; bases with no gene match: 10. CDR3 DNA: TGTGCCAGCAGCTTACCCGGGACTAGCGGGGGGGAAGGGTTCTACAATGAGCAGTTCTTC. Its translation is CASSLPGTSGGEGFYNEQFF.

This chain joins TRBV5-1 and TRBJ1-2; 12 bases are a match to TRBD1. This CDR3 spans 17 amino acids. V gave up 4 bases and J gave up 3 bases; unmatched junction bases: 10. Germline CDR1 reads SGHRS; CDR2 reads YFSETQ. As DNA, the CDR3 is TGCGCCAGCAGCCCCGGGACAGGGGGCTCGGTATACTATGGCTACACCTTC. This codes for CASSPGTGGSVYYGYTF.

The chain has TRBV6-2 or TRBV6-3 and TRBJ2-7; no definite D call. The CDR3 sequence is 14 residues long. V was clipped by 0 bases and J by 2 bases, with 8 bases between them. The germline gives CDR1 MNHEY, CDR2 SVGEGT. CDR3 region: CASSYSMGTYEQYF. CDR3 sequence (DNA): TGTGCCAGCAGTTACTCGATGGGCACCTACGAGCAGTACTTC.

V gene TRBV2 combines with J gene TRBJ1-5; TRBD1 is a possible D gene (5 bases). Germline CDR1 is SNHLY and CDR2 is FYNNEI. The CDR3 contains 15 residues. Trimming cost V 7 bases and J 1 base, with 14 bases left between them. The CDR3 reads CASTQHRDSNQPQHF. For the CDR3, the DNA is TGTGCCAGCACCCAACACCGGGACAGCAATCAGCCCCAGCATTTT.

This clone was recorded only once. CDR3 region: CAISEAVLEQFF. The CDR3 coding sequence is TGTGCCATCAGTGAAGCGGTTCTTGAGCAGTTCTTC. The genes are TRBV10-3 and TRBJ2-1; possibly TRBD2 for D (5 bases). Trimming left V 3 bases short and J 9 bases short, with 9 bases between. This CDR3 is built from 12 residues. CDR1 and CDR2 from the germline V gene are ENHRY and SYGVKD.

The CDR3 coding sequence is TGTGCCATCAGTGATTCTGGGGGGGACGATACGCAGTATTTT. Its protein is CAISDSGGDDTQYF. The chain is built from TRBV10-3 and TRBJ2-3; 7 bases match TRBD2. V was clipped by 3 bases and J by 6 bases; unmatched bases: 6. Germline-derived CDR1 and CDR2 are ENHRY and SYGVKD. CDR3 length: 14 amino acids.

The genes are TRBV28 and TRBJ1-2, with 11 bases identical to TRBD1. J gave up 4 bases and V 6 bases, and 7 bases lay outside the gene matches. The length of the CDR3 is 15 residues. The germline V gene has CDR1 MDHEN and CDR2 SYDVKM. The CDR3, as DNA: TGTGCCAGCAGCCAAGGACAGGGGGCGGGCTATGGCTACACCTTC. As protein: CASSQGQGAGYGYTF.

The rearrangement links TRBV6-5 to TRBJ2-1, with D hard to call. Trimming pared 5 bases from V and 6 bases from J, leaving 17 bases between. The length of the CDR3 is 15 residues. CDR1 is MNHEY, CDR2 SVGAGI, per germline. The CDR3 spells CASSQRRSGSNEQFF. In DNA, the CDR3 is TGTGCCAGCAGTCAAAGACGGTCTGGAAGCAATGAGCAGTTCTTC.

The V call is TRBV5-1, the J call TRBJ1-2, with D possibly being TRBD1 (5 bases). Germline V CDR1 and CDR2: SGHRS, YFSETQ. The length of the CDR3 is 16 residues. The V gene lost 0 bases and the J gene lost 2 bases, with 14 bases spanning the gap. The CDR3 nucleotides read TGCGCCAGCAGCTTGGCCGGTAGGGGAGTCAACTATGGCTACACCTTC. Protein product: CASSLAGRGVNYGYTF.

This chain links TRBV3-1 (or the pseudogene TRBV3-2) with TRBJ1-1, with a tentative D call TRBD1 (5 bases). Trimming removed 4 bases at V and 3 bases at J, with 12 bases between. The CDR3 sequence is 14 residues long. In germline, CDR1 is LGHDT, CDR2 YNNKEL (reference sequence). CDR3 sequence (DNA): TGTGCCAGCAGCCGGCAGGGTGGGGACACTGAAGCTTTCTTT. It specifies CASSRQGGDTEAFF.

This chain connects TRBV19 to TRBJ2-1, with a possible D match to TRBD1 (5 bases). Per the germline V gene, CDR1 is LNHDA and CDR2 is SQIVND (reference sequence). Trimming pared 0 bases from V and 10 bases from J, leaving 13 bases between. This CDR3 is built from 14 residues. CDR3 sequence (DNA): TGTGCCAGTAGTATAGATCAACCTAGGGGAGAGCAGTTCTTC. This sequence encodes CASSIDQPRGEQFF.

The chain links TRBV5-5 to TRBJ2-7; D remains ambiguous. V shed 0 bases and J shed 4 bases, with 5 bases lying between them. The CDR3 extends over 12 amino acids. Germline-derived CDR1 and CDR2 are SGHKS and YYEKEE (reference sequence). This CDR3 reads CASSLAKYEQYF. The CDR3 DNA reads TGTGCCAGCAGCTTGGCCAAGTACGAGCAGTACTTC.

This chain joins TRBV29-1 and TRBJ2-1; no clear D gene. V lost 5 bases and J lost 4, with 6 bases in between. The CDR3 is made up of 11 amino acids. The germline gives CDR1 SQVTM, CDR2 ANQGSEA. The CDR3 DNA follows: TGCAGCGTTTCTTGGTACAATGAGCAGTTCTTC. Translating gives CSVSWYNEQFF.

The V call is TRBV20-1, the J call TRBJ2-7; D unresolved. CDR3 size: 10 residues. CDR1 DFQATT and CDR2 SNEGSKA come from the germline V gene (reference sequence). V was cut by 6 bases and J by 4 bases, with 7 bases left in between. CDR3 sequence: CSALKYEQYF. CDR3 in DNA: TGCAGTGCCCTAAAGTACGAGCAGTACTTC.

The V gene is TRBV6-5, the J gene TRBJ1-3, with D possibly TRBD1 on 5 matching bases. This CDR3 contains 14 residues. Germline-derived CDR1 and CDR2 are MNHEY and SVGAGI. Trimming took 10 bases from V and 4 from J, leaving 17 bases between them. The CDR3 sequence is CATGYPTSGNTIYF. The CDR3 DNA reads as TGTGCCACAGGGTATCCTACATCGGGAAACACCATATATTTT.

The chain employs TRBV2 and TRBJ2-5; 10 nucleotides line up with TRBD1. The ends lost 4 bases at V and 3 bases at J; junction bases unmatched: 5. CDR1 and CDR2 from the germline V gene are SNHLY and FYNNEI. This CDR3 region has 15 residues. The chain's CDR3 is CASSAGTGEKETQYF. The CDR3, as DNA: TGTGCCAGCAGTGCCGGGACAGGGGAAAAAGAGACCCAGTACTTC.